The present TCR beta chain was sequenced within a study of T cell responses to AZD1222 COVID-19 vaccine. Only in-frame clones appear in the TCRdb table, and some are missing; sequencing was by immunoSEQ multiplex PCR. The data hold over 85,000 clones, with roughly 92% observed a single time. This clone appeared once. CDR3 length equals 13 residues. Per germline, CDR1 SGHAT and CDR2 FQNNGV. Trimming removed 2 bases at V and 5 bases at J, with 9 bases between. This chain links TRBV11-2 with TRBJ1-2; D perhaps matches TRBD1 (5 bases). The source is an adult in good health. Sample: peripheral blood, taken on day 0 of AZD1222 vaccination. The CDR3 reads CASSLPGLYGYTF. CDR3 nucleotides: TGTGCCAGCAGCTTACCGGGGCTTTATGGCTACACCTTC.